This T cell receptor (beta chain) came from a study of T-cell reconstitution after alpha-beta-depleted transplantation in children. Unique molecular identifiers were incorporated during preparation of the TCRbeta library. TCRdb re-analysed the PCR reads in MiXCR, keeping a single row per CDR3 protein. This sample carries about 250,000 distinct CDR3 sequences, 20% to 30% of them seen once, and the ten largest clones take 4% to 5.5%. The CDR3 contains 15 residues. Germline CDR1 is ENHRY and CDR2 is SYGVKD. Trimming took 6 bases from V and 12 from J; bases not matched to a gene: 13. There are a few counts of this clonotype. Antigen unknown. Points from the study as a whole: Once a year had passed after transplant, T-cell counts and diversity came mostly from newly produced T cells. About two months after transplant, alpha-beta T cells reportedly came from several hundred expanded graft clones.

The V gene is TRBV10-3, the J gene TRBJ2-3; TRBD2 matches 12 bases. This specimen consisted of PBMCs, mostly from graft donor cells, obtained 360 days after TCRalphabeta/CD19-depleted stem cell transplant. The sequence was collected from a female patient aged 2-10 years who had a stem cell transplant for congenital amegakaryocytic thrombocytopenia, so the T cells may come from the graft donor. This chain's CDR3 is CAIRELAGGRSRQYF. The CDR3 nucleotides are TGTGCCATCAGGGAACTAGCGGGAGGAAGGAGCCGCCAGTATTTT.